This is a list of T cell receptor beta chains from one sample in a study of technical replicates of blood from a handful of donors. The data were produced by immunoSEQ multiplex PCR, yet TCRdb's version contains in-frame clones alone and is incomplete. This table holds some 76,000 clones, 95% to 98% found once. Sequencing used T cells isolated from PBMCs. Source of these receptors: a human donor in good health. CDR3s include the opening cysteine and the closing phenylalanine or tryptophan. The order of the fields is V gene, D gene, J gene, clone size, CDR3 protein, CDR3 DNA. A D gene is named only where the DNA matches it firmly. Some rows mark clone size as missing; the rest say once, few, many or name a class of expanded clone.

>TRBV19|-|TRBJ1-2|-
CASSISNEPGANYGYTF
TGTGCCAGTAGTATCTCGAATGAGCCAGGTGCTAACTATGGCTACACCTTC
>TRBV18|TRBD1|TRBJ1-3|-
CASSQTTGSGNTIYF
TGTGCCAGCTCACAGACGACAGGGTCTGGAAACACCATATATTTT
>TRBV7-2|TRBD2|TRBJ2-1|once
CASSFQTSGNYEQFF
TGTGCCAGCAGCTTCCAGACTAGCGGGAACTATGAGCAGTTCTTC
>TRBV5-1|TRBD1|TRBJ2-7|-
CASSPTGNLNEQYF
TGCGCCAGCAGCCCGACAGGGAACCTTAACGAGCAGTACTTC
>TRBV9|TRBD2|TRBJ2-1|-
CASSSRTSGTEQFF
TGTGCCAGCAGCTCCAGGACTAGCGGGACTGAGCAGTTCTTC
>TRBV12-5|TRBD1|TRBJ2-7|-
CASGLAGQGRNEQYF
TGTGCTAGTGGTTTGGCTGGACAGGGTAGGAACGAGCAGTACTTC
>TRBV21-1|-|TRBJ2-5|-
CASSSLTFGQGLETQYF
TGTGCCAGCAGCTCACTCACCTTCGGACAGGGCTTGGAGACCCAGTACTTC
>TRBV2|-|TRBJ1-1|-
CASSAQGNTEAFF
TGTGCCAGCAGCGCACAGGGGAACACTGAAGCTTTCTTT
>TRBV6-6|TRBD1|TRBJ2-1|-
CASRAQGDEQFF
TGTGCCAGCAGAGCACAGGGGGACGAGCAGTTCTTC
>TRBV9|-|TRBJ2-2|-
CASSSHKAEVYTGELFF
TGTGCCAGCAGCTCGCACAAGGCGGAAGTCTACACCGGGGAGCTGTTTTTT
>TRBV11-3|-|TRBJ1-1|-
CASSLTPEDTEAFF
TGTGCCAGCAGCTTAACCCCCGAGGACACTGAAGCTTTCTTT
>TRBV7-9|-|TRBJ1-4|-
CASTSPGLEKLFF
TGTGCCAGCACCTCCCCGGGTCTTGAAAAACTGTTTTTT
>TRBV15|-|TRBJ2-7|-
CATSRDRTGSSYEQYF
TGTGCCACCAGCAGAGATCGGACGGGGAGCTCCTACGAGCAGTACTTC
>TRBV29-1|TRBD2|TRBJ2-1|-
CSVSNWRENEQFF
TGCAGCGTTTCGAATTGGCGGGAGAATGAGCAGTTCTTC
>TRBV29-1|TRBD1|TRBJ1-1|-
CSLLGSLTGETEAFF
TGCAGCTTATTGGGAAGTCTTACAGGGGAAACTGAAGCTTTCTTT
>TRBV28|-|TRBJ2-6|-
CASSLSGAGANVLTF
TGTGCCAGCAGTTTATCAGGGGCTGGGGCCAACGTCCTGACTTTC
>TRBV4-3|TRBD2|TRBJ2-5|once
CASSLSGIQETQYF
TGCGCCAGCAGCCTCAGCGGGATACAAGAGACCCAGTACTTC
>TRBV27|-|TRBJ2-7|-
CASSWGVGNYEQYF
TGTGCCAGCAGTTGGGGCGTAGGTAACTACGAGCAGTACTTC
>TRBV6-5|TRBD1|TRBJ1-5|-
CASSETGGSNQPQHF
TGTGCCAGCAGCGAGACAGGGGGTAGCAATCAGCCCCAGCATTTT
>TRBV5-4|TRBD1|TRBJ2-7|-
CASSSGTVNHEQYF
TGTGCCAGCAGCTCCGGGACAGTAAACCACGAGCAGTACTTC
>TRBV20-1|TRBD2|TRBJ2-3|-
CSGAGEDTQYF
TGCAGTGGCGCGGGAGAAGATACGCAGTATTTT
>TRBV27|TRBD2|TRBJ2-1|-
CATFTSGPYNEQFF
TGTGCCACCTTTACTAGCGGGCCCTACAATGAGCAGTTCTTC
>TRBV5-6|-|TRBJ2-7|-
CASRGAPPSYEQYF
TGTGCCAGCAGGGGGGCTCCCCCGTCCTACGAGCAGTACTTC
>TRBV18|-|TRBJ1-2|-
CASSPVGTTYGYTF
TGTGCCAGCTCACCCGTTGGGACAACCTATGGCTACACCTTC
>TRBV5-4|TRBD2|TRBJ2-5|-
CASSLWREQPETQYF
TGTGCCAGCAGCTTGTGGCGGGAGCAGCCAGAGACCCAGTACTTC
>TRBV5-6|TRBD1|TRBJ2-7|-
CASSPRQGAREQYF
TGTGCCAGCAGCCCTAGACAGGGGGCTCGAGAGCAGTACTTC
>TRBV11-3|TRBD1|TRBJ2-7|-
CASSLSGGRDSYEQYF
TGTGCCAGCAGCTTATCAGGGGGTCGGGACTCCTACGAGCAGTACTTC
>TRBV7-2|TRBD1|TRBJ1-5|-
CASSRTGEQPQHF
TGTGCCAGCAGCCGGACAGGGGAGCAGCCCCAGCATTTT
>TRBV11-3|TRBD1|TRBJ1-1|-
CASSRNTGDQIAFF
TGTGCCAGCAGCCGTAATACAGGGGATCAAATTGCTTTCTTT
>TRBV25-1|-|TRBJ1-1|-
CASSEPDGDTEAFF
TGTGCCAGCAGTGAACCCGACGGAGACACTGAAGCTTTCTTT
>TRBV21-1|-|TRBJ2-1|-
CASSKDVRLYNEQFF
TGTGCCAGCAGCAAAGATGTGCGGCTATACAATGAGCAGTTCTTC
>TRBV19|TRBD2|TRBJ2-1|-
CASSIDLGLAVSYNEQFF
TGTGCCAGTAGTATAGATTTAGGACTAGCGGTTTCTTACAATGAGCAGTTCTTC
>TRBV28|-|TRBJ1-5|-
CASRGTGTFSNQPQHF
TGTGCCAGCAGAGGCACAGGGACATTTAGCAATCAGCCCCAGCATTTT
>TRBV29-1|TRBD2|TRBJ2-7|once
CSVAARLAEEQYF
TGCAGCGTTGCTGCCAGACTAGCGGAAGAGCAGTACTTC
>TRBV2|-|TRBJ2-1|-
CAWRGDSYNEQFF
TGTGCCTGGAGGGGCGATTCCTACAATGAGCAGTTCTTC
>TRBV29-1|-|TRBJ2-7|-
CSVELYEQYF
TGCAGCGTTGAGTTATACGAGCAGTACTTC
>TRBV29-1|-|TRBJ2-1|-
CSVEDRGNTGTLPSYQFF
TGCAGCGTTGAAGATCGGGGAAATACCGGGACATTACCTTCCTACCAGTTCTTC
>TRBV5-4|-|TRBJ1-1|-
CASSRRGRTEAFF
TGTGCCAGCAGCCGGCGGGGCCGCACTGAAGCTTTCTTT
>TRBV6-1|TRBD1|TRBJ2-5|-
CASRRDRGQETQYF
TGTGCCAGCAGAAGGGACAGGGGCCAAGAGACCCAGTACTTC
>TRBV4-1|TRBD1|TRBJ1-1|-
CASSQAQGRNTEAFF
TGCGCCAGCAGCCAGGCACAGGGGAGGAACACTGAAGCTTTCTTT